Below, 13 T cell receptor beta chains from the same sample are listed, as sequenced in a study of cytomegalovirus exposure and HLA in healthy donors. Primers included in the PCR were 60 Vbeta and 13 Jbeta primers. The assay was immunoSEQ multiplex PCR, and TCRdb's table has in-frame clones only and misses some. The data contain 80,000 to 100,000 clones, about 81% of them singletons. The sequencing sample was made of PBMCs. The receptors originated from a man aged 40-55 years in good health and CMV-seronegative.

This clone was seen more than once but under ten times. The chain has TRBV9 and TRBJ2-5; D gene ambiguous. Germline CDR1 is SGDLS and CDR2 is YYNGEE. The V end was cut by 4 bases, the J end by 0 bases, with 13 bases between. The CDR3 is 15 residues long. The CDR3 protein is CASSSSPLYQETQYF. CDR3 coding DNA: TGTGCCAGCAGCTCCTCCCCCCTGTACCAAGAGACCCAGTACTTC.

The J gene is TRBJ2-3, the V gene TRBV6-6; D is unresolved. V lost 7 bases and J lost 5, with 10 bases in between. The CDR3 is 12 amino acids. The V gene's germline CDR1 is MNHNY and CDR2 SVGAGI (reference sequence). CDR3 DNA sequence: TGTGCCAGCACCTCGGGTGGAGATACGCAGTATTTT. Amino acids: CASTSGGDTQYF.

This rearrangement joins TRBV6-6 to TRBJ2-5; TRBD2 agrees at 7 bases. CDR1 and CDR2 from the germline V gene are MNHNY and SVGAGI (reference sequence). The CDR3 spans 15 residues. Unmatched junction bases numbered 7, after V lost 1 base and J lost 5 bases. As DNA, the CDR3 is TGTGCCAGCAGTTACTTGGGGGGGGAGGGGGAGACCCAGTACTTC. This gives the protein CASSYLGGEGETQYF.

The chain carries TRBV5-5 and TRBJ1-6; 8 nucleotides agree with TRBD1. Germline lookup yields CDR1 SGHKS and CDR2 YYEKEE (reference sequence). This CDR3 is 16 amino acids long. The trim removed 1 base at V and 3 bases at J, leaving 3 bases unmatched. CDR3 sequence reads: CASSLYRGIYNSPLHF. CDR3 coding DNA: TGTGCCAGCAGCTTGTACAGGGGGATCTATAATTCACCCCTCCACTTT.

J is TRBJ1-3 and V is TRBV2; no firm D call. The CDR3 has 14 amino acids. Deletions cut 1 base from V and 0 bases from J, with 4 bases between. The germline V gene has CDR1 SNHLY and CDR2 FYNNEI. The CDR3: CASSEDSSGNTIYF. DNA for the CDR3: TGTGCCAGCAGTGAAGACAGCTCTGGAAACACCATATATTTT. Drawing the rest from reference TRBV2 and TRBJ1-3, the complete variable domain is EPEVTQTPSHQVTQMGQEVILRCVPISNHLYFYWYRQILGQKVEFLVSFYNNEISEKSEIFDDQFSVERPDGSNFTLKIRSTKLEDSAMYFCASSEDSSGNTIYFGEGSWLTVV.

There are a few counts of this clone. The V and J genes are TRBV28 and TRBJ1-2; possibly TRBD1 for D (5 bases). The V end lost 2 bases, the J end lost 8 bases, and 15 bases lay between the germline ends. The CDR3 spans 14 residues. Germline CDR1 and CDR2: MDHEN and SYDVKM. CDR3 sequence: CASSLGGGFEGYTF. CDR3 nucleotide sequence: TGTGCCAGCAGTTTAGGTGGGGGGTTTGAAGGCTACACCTTC.

The chain's CDR3 is CASSSRGETQYF. The CDR3 nucleotides read TGTGCCAGCAGTTCCCGGGGGGAGACCCAGTACTTC. The chain carries TRBV6-5 and TRBJ2-5, with D possibly TRBD2 on 6 matching bases. CDR1 and CDR2 (germline): MNHEY, SVGAGI. There are 12 residues in the CDR3. V lost 4 bases to trimming and J lost 5 bases, with 8 bases between them.

DNA of the CDR3: TGTGCCAGCAGCCCCGGGACAGGGTCTCAGCAGTACTTC. Translating it yields CASSPGTGSQQYF. The genes are TRBV7-2 and TRBJ2-7; 9 bases align to TRBD1. The junction had 7 bases not matched to a gene; V was cut back by 5 bases and J by 8 bases. This CDR3 region has 13 residues. CDR1 SGHTA and CDR2 FQGNSA come from the germline V gene.

Worth noting for this clone: A read error may produce the germline difference seen at one junction end. The chain couples TRBV4-1 to TRBJ1-1, with 7 bases identical to TRBD1. The CDR3 extends over 16 amino acids. The germline V gene encodes CDR1 MGHRA and CDR2 YSYEKL. The CDR3 loop is CASSQDGTGVNTEASF. CDR3 sequence (DNA): TGCGCCAGCAGCCAAGATGGAACAGGGGTTAACACTGAAGCTTCCTTT.

This chain connects TRBV5-4 to TRBJ2-1; no clear D. CDR3 length: 15 amino acids. Between the trimmed V and J ends, which lost 4 bases and 0 bases, there was a span of 11 bases. Germline values: CDR1 SGHNT, CDR2 YYREEE (reference sequence). The CDR3 is CASSVSSSSYNEQFF. The CDR3 coding sequence is TGTGCCAGCAGCGTCAGTTCCAGCTCCTACAATGAGCAGTTCTTC.

The count of this clone is one. The rearrangement links TRBV2 to TRBJ1-1; D perhaps matches TRBD1 (5 bases). This CDR3 has 11 amino acids. From germline, CDR1 is SNHLY and CDR2 FYNNEI. V lost 8 bases and J lost 8, with 12 bases in between. CDR3 in DNA: TGTGCCAGCTCATTGGGGGGAGAAGCTTTCTTT. It codes for CASSLGGEAFF.

V usage is TRBV5-1 and J usage is TRBJ2-3; D perhaps matches TRBD2 (5 bases). CDR1 SGHRS and CDR2 YFSETQ come from the germline V gene. Trimming took 0 bases from V and 1 from J, leaving 9 bases between them. The CDR3 length is 15 residues. In nucleotides, the CDR3 is TGCGCCAGCAGCTTGGCTTCGAGGGGCACAGATACGCAGTATTTT. Residues: CASSLASRGTDTQYF.

V and J are TRBV6-5 and TRBJ1-2; 9 bases fit TRBD1. Per germline, CDR1 MNHEY and CDR2 SVGAGI. The CDR3 has 13 residues. Unmatched junction bases numbered 4, after V lost 8 bases and J lost 3 bases. CDR3 in amino acids: CASPTGGDYGYTF. CDR3 nucleotides: TGTGCCAGCCCAACAGGGGGCGACTATGGCTACACCTTC.